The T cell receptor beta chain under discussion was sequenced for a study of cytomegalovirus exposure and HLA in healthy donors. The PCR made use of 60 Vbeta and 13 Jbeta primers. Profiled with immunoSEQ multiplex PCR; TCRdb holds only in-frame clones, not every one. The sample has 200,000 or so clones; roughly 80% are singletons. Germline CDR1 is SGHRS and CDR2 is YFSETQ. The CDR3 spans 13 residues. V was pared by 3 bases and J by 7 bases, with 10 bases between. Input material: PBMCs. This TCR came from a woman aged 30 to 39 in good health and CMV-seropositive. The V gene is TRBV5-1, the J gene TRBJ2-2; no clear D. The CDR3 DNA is TGCGCCAGCAGCTCCCCCCCCATCGGGGAGCTGTTTTTT. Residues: CASSSPPIGELFF. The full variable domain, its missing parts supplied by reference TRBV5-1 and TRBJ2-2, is KAGVTQTPRYLIKTRGQQVTLSCSPISGHRSVSWYQQTPGQGLQFLFEYFSETQRNKGNFPGRFSGRQFSNSRSEMNVSTLELGDSALYLCASSSPPIGELFFGEGSRLTVL.